This TCR beta chain was identified in a study of T cells after yellow fever vaccination (dated by TCRdb to about 2019). Regarding the study in general: Libraries from fractions with low cell numbers were prepared with the SMART-Seq v4 Ultra Low Input RNA kit. Bulk TCR alpha and beta repertoires were sequenced longitudinally to track T-cell clones before and after primary and booster YFV17D yellow fever vaccination. Two healthy male donors made up the cohort, one aged 18 to 30 years and the other aged 30 to 40 years. Blood was drawn at multiple timepoints before and after primary and secondary immunization, with bulk PBMC replicates and cell subsets isolated. Points the paper makes about the study in general: A small fraction of clonotypes appeared in both the CD4 and CD8 compartments, likely as a result of convergent recombination. The secondary T-cell response was found to be weaker but faster than the primary response, with a peak reached on day 5 rather than on day 15. Because abundant contaminating clonotypes from the bulk population could be contained in FACS-sorted repertoires, computational filtering was required. Only a couple of donors were included in the study, so the extent to which the findings can be generalized is limited. After the booster, most clones that had expanded after primary vaccination were detected again (almost 97% of CD4 and around nine tenths of CD8), suggesting broad maintenance of memory.

About this clonotype itself: Its recognized antigen is unknown. Base qualities were left out, and no much larger clone turns up one base away.

The sample's treatment or condition label, in plain terms: live attenuated yellow fever vaccine strain. A standard Ficoll-Paque protocol was used to isolate PBMCs from peripheral blood. Dynabeads CD4 and CD8 positive selection kits were used to isolate CD4 and CD8 T-cell fractions. RNA was extracted with TriZol from bulk PBMCs, CD4 and CD8 fractions, and dextramer-positive and dextramer-negative fractions. Sequencing was performed on an Illumina NovaSeq 6000. TCR cDNA was synthesized by 5'RACE template switching, which introduced a universal primer site and unique molecular identifiers. cDNA synthesis was primed from both the TCR alpha and TCR beta constant segments. Two PCR steps were used to amplify libraries, with sample barcodes and sequencing adapters being added in the second step. Sequencing of libraries was performed on Illumina HiSeq 2500 (2x100 bp) or NovaSeq (2x150 bp). In the source study's methods: Reads were demultiplexed and collapsed into UMI consensus sequences with MIGEC, and V(D)J alignment was performed with MiXCR. Clonotypes responding to the vaccine were identified with edgeR on replicate PBMC samples, with the criteria of FDR below 0.01 and a log2 fold change above 5 up to day 15. Each bulk clonotype received a CD4 or CD8 identity based on whether the sequenced CD4 or CD8 repertoire contained that clonotype at higher abundance. TCRdb reprocessing: public reads trimmed at Q25 with fastp, clones called with MiXCR, in-frame beta chains kept. Each CDR3 protein appears once, grouped with its most common genes and DNA. TCRdb assigned the V and J calls; the authors' analysis was not used. The sample data list some 240,000 distinct CDR3 sequences, and around 5.2% of these were observed just once. The leading ten clones occupy around 3.3% of the sample.

Sequencing used CD4+ T cells sorted from PBMCs, obtained on the day of the yellow fever booster vaccination. The sequence was obtained from a man aged 18 to 29 who received the YFV17D yellow fever vaccine.

For the CDR3, the sequence is CASSSIIEHSPLHF. The bases are TGTGCCAGCAGTTCCATTATCGAACATTCACCCCTCCACTTT. The chain joins TRBV6-5 to TRBJ1-6; a confident D gene designation cannot be given. CDR1 MNHEY and CDR2 SVGAGI are derived from the germline V gene. V is shortened by 4 bases, J by 8 bases, and the region joining them spans 12 bases. The CDR3 spans 14 residues, from the cysteine through the phenylalanine. Just the 42-base CDR3 DNA is kept, in frame starting at base 1.